This TCR beta chain was captured in a study of blood T cell repertoires in COVID-19. The data were produced by immunoSEQ multiplex PCR, yet TCRdb's version contains in-frame clones alone and is incomplete. The top ten hold around 1.2% of the sample, which has fewer than 200,000 clones, around 82% seen once. This clone has just one count. The CDR3 sequence is 13 residues long. J lost 5 bases, V lost 3 bases, and 2 bases had no gene match. Germline lookup yields CDR1 SGHRS and CDR2 YFSETQ. The clonotype comes from a man between 60 and 75 years old who had recovered from COVID-19. This rearrangement joins TRBV5-1 to TRBJ1-5; 7 bases agree with TRBD1. Sequenced: peripheral blood. The CDR3 sequence: CASSYRGDQPQHF. The CDR3 region has the DNA TGCGCCAGCAGCTACAGGGGCGATCAGCCCCAGCATTTT. Full variable domain (outside the CDR3, taken from reference TRBV5-1 and TRBJ1-5): KAGVTQTPRYLIKTRGQQVTLSCSPISGHRSVSWYQQTPGQGLQFLFEYFSETQRNKGNFPGRFSGRQFSNSRSEMNVSTLELGDSALYLCASSYRGDQPQHFGDGTRLSIL.